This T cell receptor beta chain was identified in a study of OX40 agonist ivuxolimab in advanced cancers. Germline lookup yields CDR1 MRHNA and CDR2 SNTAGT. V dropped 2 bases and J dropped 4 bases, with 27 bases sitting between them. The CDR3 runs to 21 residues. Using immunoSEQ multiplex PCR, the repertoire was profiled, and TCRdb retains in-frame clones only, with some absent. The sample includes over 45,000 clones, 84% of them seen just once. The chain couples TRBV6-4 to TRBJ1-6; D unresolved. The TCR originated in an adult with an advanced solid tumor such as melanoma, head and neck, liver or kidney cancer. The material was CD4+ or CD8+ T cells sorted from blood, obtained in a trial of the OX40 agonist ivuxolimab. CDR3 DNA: TGTGCCAGCAGTGACGTTAAGGTATTTTCGCACGTTTCTTCTTATAATTCACCCCTCCACTTT. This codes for CASSDVKVFSHVSSYNSPLHF.